Below, 7 T cell receptor delta chains from the same sample are listed, as sequenced in a study of γδ T cells in repeated Plasmodium falciparum infection. TCRdb ran CATT on the multiplex PCR reads. The sample has roughly 90,000 delta-chain clones; approximately 1% are singletons. Vgamma9/Vdelta2+ and Vdelta2-negative gammadelta T cells were flow-sorted from PBMC for bulk sequencing. Sequences were obtained from gamma-delta T cells from blood. All receptors derive from a pool of human donors (malaria-infected and uninfected, not separated).

Only a few counts were recorded for this clone. The mismatch at residue 9 between this DNA's translation and the TCRdb protein of a much larger clone likely reflects a read error; the protein shown is translated from the DNA. The chain uses TRDV2 and TRDJ1, with 7 nucleotides matching TRDD3. Germline matching of the DNA provided the J gene here, since TCRdb leaves it blank. Germline CDR1 reads GEAIGNYY; CDR2 reads EKD. After removal of 1 base from V and 1 base from J, the junction contained 20 bases not matched to a gene. The CDR3 has 20 amino acids. CDR3 sequence: CACDTPSGPGGPGFTDKLIF. In nucleotides, the CDR3 is TGTGCCTGTGACACTCCGTCTGGGCCTGGGGGGCCTGGCTTCACCGATAAACTCATCTTT.

The V gene is TRDV2, the J gene TRDJ1; 10 nucleotides agree with TRDD3. TCRdb lists no J gene, so it was determined here by aligning the DNA to germline. Germline V gives CDR1 GEAIGNYY, CDR2 EKD. The CDR3 contains 24 residues. Trimming cost V 4 bases and J 0 bases; bases outside gene matches: 31. The CDR3 region is CACDTQLCLFKGMGDTPHTDKLIF. DNA of the CDR3: TGTGCCTGTGATACGCAGCTCTGCCTATTCAAGGGGATGGGGGATACACCCCACACCGATAAACTCATCTTT.

This clone has a handful of counts. Translating this DNA gives a protein that differs at residue 11 from the TCRdb one, which belongs to a much larger clone; a read error is likely, and the protein shown is this translation. This chain joins TRDV1 and TRDJ1; tentative D call: TRDD2 (6 bases). The J gene comes from matching the DNA to germline here; TCRdb lacks it. The germline gives CDR1 TSWWSYY, CDR2 QGS. This CDR3 region has 19 residues. The ends were cut back, 0 bases at V and 0 bases at J, with 20 bases in the middle. The CDR3 DNA reads as TGTGCTCTTGGGGAACTATCCTACCAGGGGGGTAGCTACACCGATAAACTCATCTTT. This translates into CALGELSYQGGSYTDKLIF.

Of note for this clone: Possible read error: a much larger clone is one base away. Other DNA sequences in this specimen translate into the identical CDR3. The J gene is TRDJ3, the V gene TRDV1; TRDD3 aligns across 8 bases. There are 24 residues in the CDR3. Germline CDR1 is TSWWSYY and CDR2 is QGS. The V gene end was trimmed by 9 bases and the J gene end by 0 bases; junction bases not matched to a gene: 28. As DNA, the CDR3 is TGTGCTCTCGGGTTACCGATTTCCCCGGAGGGATACGCCTACAGCTCCTGGGACACCCGACAGATGTTTTTC. Protein: CALGLPISPEGYAYSSWDTRQMFF.

In the case of this clone: A read error likely explains this, since a far larger clone differs by one base. The V segment is TRDV1, and no J call was made; the table calls TRDD3, which could not be checked here. The CDR3 covers 19 residues. Germline loops: CDR1 TSWWSYY, CDR2 QGS. The CDR3 DNA sequence: TGTGCTCTTGGGGGGCATCCCATACCCCTCGGGAATAGACCCGATAAGCTCATCTTT. Translated: CALGGHPIPLGNRPDKLIF.

For this clone: The mismatch at residue 4 between this DNA's translation and the TCRdb protein of a much larger clone likely reflects a read error; the protein shown is translated from the DNA. V gene TRDV2 combines with J gene TRDJ1, with 12 positions matching TRDD3. Since TCRdb gives no J gene, matching the DNA to germline was used here to assign it. The germline CDR1 and CDR2 sequences are GEAIGNYY and EKD. The CDR3 consists of 16 residues. J was trimmed by 2 bases and V by 4 bases; bases with no gene match: 7. For the CDR3, the DNA is TGTGCCTGTGAACTACTGGGGGATACAGGTACCGATAAACTCATCTTT. It is translated as CACELLGDTGTDKLIF.

In this sample, this clone turned up a few times. Translating this DNA gives a protein that differs at residue 12 from the TCRdb one, which belongs to a much larger clone; a read error is likely, and the protein shown is this translation. The chain combines TRDV1 with TRDJ1; 12 bases match TRDD3. Germline V gene lookup returns CDR1 TSWWSYY and CDR2 QGS. This CDR3 has 16 amino acids. Trimming at V came to 3 bases and at J to 8 bases, leaving 10 bases not matched to a gene. CDR3 loop: CALGDFPYWGIQKLIF. In nucleotides, the CDR3 is TGTGCTCTTGGGGACTTTCCGTACTGGGGGATACAGAAACTCATCTTT.